This T cell receptor beta chain appears in the sequencing data of a study of shared clonotypes between healthy human individuals. Study-wide points: Richness estimates generally favored naive over memory subsets.

Germline CDR1 is SGHAT and CDR2 is FQNNGV. Trimming left V 5 bases short and J 2 bases short, with 13 bases between. This CDR3 spans 15 amino acids. Clones were sequenced by immunoSEQ multiplex PCR, and TCRdb holds only the in-frame ones, with some missing. The data show over a million clones, with roughly 96% seen just once and 1% to 1.5% held by the top ten. Turning to this clone: Its antigen remains unidentified. Other DNA variants within this sample encode the same CDR3.

The specimen sequenced was naive CD4+ T cells sorted from blood. Subset indicated: CD45RA+ positively selected. This TCR came from a young man in good health. This chain connects TRBV11-2 to TRBJ2-1; a weak D match, TRBD2 (5 bases). The CDR3, as DNA: TGTGCCAGCAGCCCCAGGAGCGGAACCTACAATGAGCAGTTCTTC. It codes for CASSPRSGTYNEQFF.